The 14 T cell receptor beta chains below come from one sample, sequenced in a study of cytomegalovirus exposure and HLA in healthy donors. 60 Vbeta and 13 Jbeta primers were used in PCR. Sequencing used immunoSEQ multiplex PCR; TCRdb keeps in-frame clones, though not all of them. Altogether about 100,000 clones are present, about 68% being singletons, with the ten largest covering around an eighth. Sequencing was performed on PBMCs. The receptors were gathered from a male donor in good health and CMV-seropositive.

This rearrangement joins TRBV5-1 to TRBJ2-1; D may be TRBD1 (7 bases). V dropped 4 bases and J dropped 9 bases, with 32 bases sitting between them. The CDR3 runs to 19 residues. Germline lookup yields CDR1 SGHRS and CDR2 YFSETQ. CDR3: CASSPRLRDRVGLGGEQFF. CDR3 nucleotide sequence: TGCGCCAGCAGCCCAAGATTGAGGGACAGAGTGGGTCTGGGGGGTGAGCAGTTCTTC.

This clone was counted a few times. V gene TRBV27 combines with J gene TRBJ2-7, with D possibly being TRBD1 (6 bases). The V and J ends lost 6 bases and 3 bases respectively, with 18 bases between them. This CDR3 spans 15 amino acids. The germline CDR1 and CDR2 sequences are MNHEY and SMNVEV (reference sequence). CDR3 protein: CASRSPTDRFYEQYF. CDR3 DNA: TGTGCCAGCAGATCACCTACCGACAGGTTCTACGAGCAGTACTTC.

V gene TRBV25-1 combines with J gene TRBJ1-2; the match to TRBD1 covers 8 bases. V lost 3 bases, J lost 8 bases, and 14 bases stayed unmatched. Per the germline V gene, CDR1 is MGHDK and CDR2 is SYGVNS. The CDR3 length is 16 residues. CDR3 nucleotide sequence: TGTGCCAGCAGTGACACCTCCTCGGCAGGGACAGGCGGCTACACCTTC. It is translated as CASSDTSSAGTGGYTF.

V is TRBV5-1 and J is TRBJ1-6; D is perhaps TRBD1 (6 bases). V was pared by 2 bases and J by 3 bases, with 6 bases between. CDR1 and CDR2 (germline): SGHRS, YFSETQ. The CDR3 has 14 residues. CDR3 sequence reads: CASSLQGYNSPLHF. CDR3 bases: TGCGCCAGCAGCTTACAGGGCTATAATTCACCCCTCCACTTT.

CDR3 loop: CASSQFVSEGQETQYF. DNA of the CDR3: TGCGCCAGCAGCCAATTCGTCTCGGAGGGGCAAGAGACCCAGTACTTC. V usage is TRBV4-3 and J usage is TRBJ2-5, with D possibly matching TRBD2 (6 bases). V shed 2 bases and J shed 2 bases, with 15 bases lying between them. CDR1 and CDR2 (germline): LGHNA, YSLEER. CDR3 length equals 16 residues.

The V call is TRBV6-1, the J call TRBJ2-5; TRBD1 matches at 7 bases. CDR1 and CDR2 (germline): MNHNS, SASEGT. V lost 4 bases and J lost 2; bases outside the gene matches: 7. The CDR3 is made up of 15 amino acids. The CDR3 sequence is CASSALTGPQETQYF. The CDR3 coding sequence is TGTGCCAGCAGTGCCCTGACAGGGCCGCAAGAGACCCAGTACTTC.

This CDR3 is CASSYLGEVDGYTF. Written as DNA, the CDR3 is TGTGCCAGCAGTTACCTCGGGGAAGTCGATGGCTACACCTTC. This chain joins TRBV6-5 and TRBJ1-2; D not resolved. Germline V CDR1 and CDR2: MNHEY, SVGAGI. CDR3 length equals 14 residues. Trimming left V 2 bases short and J 6 bases short, with 13 bases between.

The CDR3, as DNA: TGCGCCAGCAGTGAGATCATTTCCTACGAGCAGTACTTC. This gives the protein CASSEIISYEQYF. V usage is TRBV10-2 and J usage is TRBJ2-5; no clear D gene. The J call may be mistaken, given a closer DNA end match to TRBJ2-7. There are 13 residues in the CDR3. From germline, CDR1 is WSHSY and CDR2 SAAADI.

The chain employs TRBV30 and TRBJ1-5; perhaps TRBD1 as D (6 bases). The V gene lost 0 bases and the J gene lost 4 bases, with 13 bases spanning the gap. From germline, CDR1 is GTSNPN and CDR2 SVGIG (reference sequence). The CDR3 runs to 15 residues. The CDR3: CAWSVAGAGNQPQHF. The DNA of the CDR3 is TGTGCCTGGAGTGTCGCAGGGGCAGGGAATCAGCCCCAGCATTTT.

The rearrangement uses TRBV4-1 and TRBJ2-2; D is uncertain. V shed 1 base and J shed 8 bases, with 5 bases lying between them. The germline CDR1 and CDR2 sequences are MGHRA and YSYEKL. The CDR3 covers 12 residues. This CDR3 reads CASSQAAGELFF. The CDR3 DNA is TGCGCCAGCAGCCAAGCCGCGGGGGAGCTGTTTTTT.

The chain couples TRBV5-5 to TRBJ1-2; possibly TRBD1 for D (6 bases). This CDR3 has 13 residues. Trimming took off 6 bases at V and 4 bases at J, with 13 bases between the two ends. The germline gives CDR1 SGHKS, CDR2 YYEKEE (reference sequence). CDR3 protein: CASTPGHIYGYTF. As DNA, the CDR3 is TGTGCCAGCACCCCGGGACACATCTATGGCTACACCTTC. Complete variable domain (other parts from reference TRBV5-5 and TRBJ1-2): DAGVTQSPTHLIKTRGQQVTLRCSPISGHKSVSWYQQVLGQGPQFIFQYYEKEERGRGNFPDRFSARQFPNYSSELNVNALLLGDSALYLCASTPGHIYGYTFGSGTRLTVV.

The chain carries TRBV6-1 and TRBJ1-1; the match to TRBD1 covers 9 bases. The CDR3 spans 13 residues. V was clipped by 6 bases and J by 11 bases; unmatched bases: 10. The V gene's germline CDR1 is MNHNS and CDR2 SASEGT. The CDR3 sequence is CASRPQGARYAFF. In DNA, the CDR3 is TGTGCCAGCAGACCACAGGGGGCGAGGTATGCTTTCTTT.

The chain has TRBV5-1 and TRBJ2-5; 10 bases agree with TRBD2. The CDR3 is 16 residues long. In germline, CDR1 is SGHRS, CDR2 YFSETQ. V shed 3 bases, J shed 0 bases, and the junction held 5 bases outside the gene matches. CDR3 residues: CASSSTSGVYQETQYF. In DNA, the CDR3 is TGCGCCAGCAGCTCTACTAGCGGGGTGTACCAAGAGACCCAGTACTTC.

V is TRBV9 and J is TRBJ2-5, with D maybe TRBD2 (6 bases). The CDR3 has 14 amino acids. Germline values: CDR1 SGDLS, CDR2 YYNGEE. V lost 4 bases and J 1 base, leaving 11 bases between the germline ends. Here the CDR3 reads CASSFRAGQETQYF. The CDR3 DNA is TGTGCCAGCAGCTTTCGAGCGGGCCAAGAGACCCAGTACTTC.